This T cell receptor beta chain was captured in a study of shared clonotypes between healthy human individuals. Sequencing used immunoSEQ multiplex PCR; TCRdb keeps in-frame clones, though not all of them. In the table there are 2 million to 2.5 million clones, approximately 95% of which are singletons. On this clone itself: The identical CDR3 is also encoded by other nucleotide sequences in the sample.

The origin of this receptor is a man between 18 and 29 years old in good health. Some clones in this sample may be carry-over from other donors' samples. Sequenced: naive CD4+ T cells from PBMCs. The subset here: CD45RA+ positively selected.

The CDR3 DNA reads as TGTGCCAGCAGTTTATCGGCCCTATCCTACGAGCAGTACTTC. Translation: CASSLSALSYEQYF. J is TRBJ2-7 and V is TRBV28; no clear D. CDR3 size: 14 residues. Trimming stripped 1 base from V and 1 base from J, with 8 bases between. The germline CDR1 and CDR2 sequences are MDHEN and SYDVKM.